This TCR beta chain was identified during a study of beta chain features in type 1 diabetes. Across the whole study: Patients looked much like healthy donors when it came to age, gender and cell yields.

Expressed TCRB transcripts were sequenced because the entire RNA isolate underwent reverse transcription. Produced via immunoSEQ multiplex PCR; TCRdb's table is partial and in-frame only. The sample includes roughly 700,000 clones, around 15% of them seen just once. The sample holds a few counts of this clone. What it recognizes is unknown. The length of the CDR3 is 14 residues. CDR1 MNHNS and CDR2 SASEGT come from the germline V gene. V lost 7 bases, J lost 0 bases, and 12 bases lay in between. Whole-study results and caveats: Moderate but significant shortening of TCRB CDR3s was recorded in all four CD4+ subsets from Type 1 diabetes patients. Any PCR bias toward short templates would affect both groups alike.

The receptor was isolated from a man younger than 35 with type 1 diabetes. The sample was naive CD4+ T cells from blood. The chain couples TRBV6-1 to TRBJ1-1; no clear D. The CDR3 region has the DNA TGTGCCAGCAAAGAAGGCCCCATGAACACTGAAGCTTTCTTT. Its translation is CASKEGPMNTEAFF.